This TCR beta chain was sequenced in a study of shared clonotypes between healthy human individuals. The CDR3 sequence is 13 residues long. V was shortened by 7 bases and J by 2 bases, with 10 bases between the two germline ends. CDR1 WSHSY and CDR2 SAAADI come from the germline V gene. Points on this clone: Its antigen is unidentified.

The study's findings and limits: Shared across a handful of donors were about 4.8% of the naive CD4 clonotypes.

CD45RO-negative, CCR7-positively selected cells formed the naive CD8 fraction, excluding terminally differentiated effector memory CD45RA+ cells. Using immunoSEQ multiplex PCR, the repertoire was profiled, and TCRdb retains in-frame clones only, with some absent. This sample yields roughly 2,000,000 clones, of which about 93% are seen a single time; under 2% belongs to the top ten. V and J are TRBV10-2 and TRBJ2-3; a weak D match, TRBD1 (5 bases). Source material: naive CD8+ T cells from PBMCs. The receptor's source is a man aged 18 to 30 in good health. Some clones in this sample may be carry-over from other donors' samples. For the CDR3, the DNA is TGCGCCAGCATTTCGGACACCACAGATACGCAGTATTTT. Its protein product is CASISDTTDTQYF.